The rows below give T cell receptor beta chains drawn from one sample of a study of OX40 agonist ivuxolimab in advanced cancers. Clones were sequenced by immunoSEQ multiplex PCR, and TCRdb holds only the in-frame ones, with some missing. The sample consists of some 30,000 clones, around 90% of them appearing once. The sequences come from CD4+ or CD8+ T cells sorted from blood, collected in a trial of the OX40 agonist ivuxolimab. These receptors were obtained from an adult with an advanced solid tumor such as melanoma, head and neck, liver or kidney cancer. The CDR3 runs from the conserved cysteine through the conserved F or W. D genes are given only for firm matches. Not every row has a clone size; where given, it reads once, few, many or a size class.

>-|TRBD1|TRBV27|TRBJ1-6
TGTGCCAGCAGTTTATGGCCAGGGGGCAATTCACCCCTCCACTTT
CASSLWPGGNSPLHF
>-|-|TRBV6-5|TRBJ2-7
TGTGCCAGCAATCCGGGCAGGGTCGCCTACGAGCAGTACTTC
CASNPGRVAYEQYF
>-|TRBD2|TRBV13|TRBJ2-5
TGTGCCAGCAGCTTAGGCCAGGCGGGGGGGGAGACCCAGTACTTC
CASSLGQAGGETQYF
>-|-|TRBV7-9|TRBJ2-3
TGTGCCAGCAGCTTATCCGATACGCAGTATTTT
CASSLSDTQYF
>once|-|TRBV18|TRBJ1-1
TGTGCCACCTCATATCGGGGGGCGTGGGACACTGAAGCTTTCTTT
CATSYRGAWDTEAFF
>-|TRBD2|TRBV29-1|TRBJ2-3
TGCAGCGTCCTAGGGACTAGCGGGGGAGGTGATACGCAGTATTTT
CSVLGTSGGGDTQYF
>-|-|TRBV2|TRBJ2-7
TGTGCCAGCAGTTTTGGGACCGAAGGCTACGAGCAGTACTTC
CASSFGTEGYEQYF
>-|-|TRBV27|TRBJ1-5
TGTGCCAGCAGTTTACGGACGGGGTTAAAGCCCCAGCATTTT
CASSLRTGLKPQHF
>-|-|TRBV7-4|TRBJ2-5
TGTGCCAGCAGAATTGATCACCTGGGGGAGACCCAGTACTTC
CASRIDHLGETQYF
>-|TRBD1|TRBV14|TRBJ2-1
TGTGCCAGCAACCGACAGGGTTTCAATGAGCAGTTCTTC
CASNRQGFNEQFF
>-|TRBD2|TRBV9|TRBJ2-3
TGTGCCAGCAGCGTACCGTCAGGGGGCGAGGAAGCGGGGGGGCCCGCAGATACGCAGTATTTT
CASSVPSGGEEAGGPADTQYF
>-|-|TRBV7-2|TRBJ2-4
TGTGCCAGCAGCGCGGGTCTGGGGGCGTACATTCAGTACTTC
CASSAGLGAYIQYF
>-|-|TRBV6-1|TRBJ2-7
TGTGCCAGCAGCACTACTAGCTCTTGGGAGCAGTACTTC
CASSTTSSWEQYF
>once|-|TRBV7-9|TRBJ2-4
TGTGCCAGCAGCTTAGCCCCGGGGGAGGGGGAGTACATTCAGTACTTC
CASSLAPGEGEYIQYF
>-|TRBD2|TRBV13|TRBJ2-3
TGTGCCAGCAGGGGCCGGGCGGGAGTTCCAGATACGCAGTATTTT
CASRGRAGVPDTQYF
>-|TRBD1|TRBV11-2|TRBJ1-2
TGTGCCAGCAGTTACATGACAGGGGAAAACTATGGCTACACCTTC
CASSYMTGENYGYTF
>-|-|TRBV4-2|TRBJ2-5
TGTGCCAGCAGCCAAGATAGGGGGGACCAAGAGACCCAGTACTTC
CASSQDRGDQETQYF
>-|-|TRBV19|TRBJ2-7
TGTGCCAGTAGTATTGCTGGGGCCTACGAGCAGTACTTC
CASSIAGAYEQYF
>-|TRBD1|TRBV6-5|TRBJ1-1
TGTGCCAGCAGTTCTCGGACAGGGTCTATGAACACTGAAGCTTTCTTT
CASSSRTGSMNTEAFF
>-|-|TRBV19|TRBJ1-4
TGTGCCAGTACCGAACTCCTACAGGGAGAGGGGGCAACTAATGAAAAACTGTTTTTT
CASTELLQGEGATNEKLFF
>-|TRBD1|TRBV19|TRBJ2-7
TGTGCCAGTAGTATTACAGGGGGCTACGAGCAGTACTTC
CASSITGGYEQYF
>-|-|TRBV7-2|TRBJ1-5
TGTGCCAGCAGCGCACGGGGAGAGGGCGATCAGCCCCAGCATTTT
CASSARGEGDQPQHF
>-|-|TRBV30|TRBJ1-2
TGTGCCTGGAGTAAAGTGTCTAACTATGGCTACACCTTC
CAWSKVSNYGYTF
>once|-|TRBV7-2|TRBJ2-1
TGTGCCAGCAGCTTAGGATCTTCCTACAATGAGCAGTTCTTC
CASSLGSSYNEQFF
>-|-|TRBV6-5|TRBJ1-1
TGTGCCAGCAGTAGAGGAACTGAAGCTTTCTTT
CASSRGTEAFF
>-|-|TRBV19|TRBJ2-5
TGTGCCAGTTCTAACGGGGACCTGAGCAGGTCCCAAGAGACCCAGTACTTC
CASSNGDLSRSQETQYF
>-|TRBD1|TRBV9|TRBJ1-2
TGTGCCAGCAGCGTCAGTATTTCCGGGACAGGGAGTGGCTACACCTTC
CASSVSISGTGSGYTF
>-|TRBD2|TRBV9|TRBJ2-7
TGTGCCAGCAGCGTAGGTAGCGGGTCCTACGAGCAGTACTTC
CASSVGSGSYEQYF
>-|-|TRBV2|TRBJ1-2
TGTGCCAGCAGTGACAGGGTCGGCTACACCTTC
CASSDRVGYTF
>-|-|TRBV30|TRBJ1-2
TGTGCCTGGAGTAGCTGGAACTATGGCTACACCTTC
CAWSSWNYGYTF
>-|-|TRBV11-1|TRBJ2-7
TGTGCCAGCAGCTTTGGCAGCAACTACGAGCAGTACTTC
CASSFGSNYEQYF
>-|-|TRBV7-6|TRBJ2-5
TGTGCCAGCAGCTTAGGCGAGGTGGGAAGCCAAGAGACCCAGTACTTC
CASSLGEVGSQETQYF
>-|-|TRBV6-5|TRBJ1-5
TGTGCCAGCAGTGTAAGGACCGACCAGCCCCAGCATTTT
CASSVRTDQPQHF
>-|TRBD2|TRBV4-2|TRBJ2-1
TGTGCCAGCAGCCAAGACGGAGAGGGACTAGGAGTCTTAGATGAGCAGTTCTTC
CASSQDGEGLGVLDEQFF
>-|-|TRBV5-1|TRBJ1-4
TGCGCCAGCAGCTTGGATGCGGACGCAACTAATGAAAAACTGTTTTTT
CASSLDADATNEKLFF
>-|-|TRBV6-5|TRBJ1-1
TGTGCCAGCAGTTACGGGGTACCTTCGAACACTGAAGCTTTCTTT
CASSYGVPSNTEAFF
>-|-|TRBV6-5|TRBJ1-1
TGTGCCAGCAGTTACTCGAGAGGGTTGGGCACTGAAGCTTTCTTT
CASSYSRGLGTEAFF
>-|TRBD1|TRBV10-3|TRBJ1-5
TGTGCCATCAGGGGGACAGGGGATCAGCCCCAGCATTTT
CAIRGTGDQPQHF
>-|-|TRBV11-2|TRBJ1-1
TGTGCCAGCAGCCGGGAGGGGAATGAAGCTTTCTTT
CASSREGNEAFF
>once|TRBD1|TRBV9|TRBJ1-4
TGTGCCAGCAGTGACAACCCGGGACAGGGAATCAAAAAACTGTTTTTT
CASSDNPGQGIKKLFF
>-|-|TRBV2|TRBJ2-1
TGTGCCAGCAGTGCGGGGGGACAGAGATCGTTCTTC
CASSAGGQRSFF
>-|-|TRBV5-5|TRBJ2-7
TGTGCCAGCAGCTTGGCCGGTTGGGAAATCTACGAGCAGTACTTC
CASSLAGWEIYEQYF
>-|-|TRBV2|TRBJ1-1
TGTGCCAGCAGGCGCATGAACACTGAAGCTTTCTTT
CASRRMNTEAFF
>-|-|TRBV7-2|TRBJ2-1
TGTGCCAGCAGCTTAGAACGGATCAATGAGCAGTTCTTC
CASSLERINEQFF
>-|-|TRBV9|TRBJ1-4
TGTGCCAGCAGCTCACAGGGTACTAATGAAAAACTGTTTTTT
CASSSQGTNEKLFF
>-|-|TRBV7-9|TRBJ1-1
TGTGCCAGCAGCTTGTCCCGGGGGACTGAAGCTTTCTTT
CASSLSRGTEAFF
>-|-|TRBV6-1|TRBJ1-3
TGTGCCAGCAGTGTGGAAGACTCTGGAAACACCATATATTTT
CASSVEDSGNTIYF
>-|TRBD2|TRBV11-2|TRBJ2-7
TGTGCCAGCAGCTTACGCGGGAGGAGCTCCTACGAGCAGTACTTC
CASSLRGRSSYEQYF
>-|TRBD1|TRBV5-4|TRBJ1-1
TGTGCCAGCAGACCGGGACAGTCCCACACTGAAGCTTTCTTT
CASRPGQSHTEAFF
>-|-|TRBV11-2|TRBJ2-6
TGTGCCAGCAGCCCCTGGATGACATCCGACTCTGGGGCCAACGTCCTGACTTTC
CASSPWMTSDSGANVLTF
>-|-|TRBV9|TRBJ2-7
TGTGCCAGCAGCGTAGTAGTTGGGAACGAGCAGTACTTC
CASSVVVGNEQYF